This T cell receptor beta chain was sequenced in a study of shared T cell receptors in the human thymus. Assay used: immunoSEQ multiplex PCR; TCRdb lists only in-frame clones, some missing. The data show about 710,000 clones, approximately 89% seen once. V shed 0 bases and J shed 6 bases, with 11 bases lying between them. CDR3 length equals 14 residues. Germline loops: CDR1 SGDLS, CDR2 YYNGEE. A further study also used this sample, focusing on human thymus T cells. That paper adds: Healthy Finnish infants undergoing corrective surgery for congenital heart defects were the donors. Reports from related research described highly overlapping thymic repertoires among unrelated individuals.

This chain joins TRBV9 and TRBJ2-3; tentative D call: TRBD1 (5 bases). Sequenced sample: thymocytes. The sequence was obtained from a boy in the first two years of life with a congenital heart defect. The CDR3 reads CASSVEGSPDTQYF. In nucleotides, the CDR3 is TGTGCCAGCAGCGTAGAGGGGTCGCCCGATACGCAGTATTTT.